The present entry profiles one T cell receptor beta chain with its context. TCRdb's table, derived via immunoSEQ multiplex PCR, lists solely in-frame clones and lacks some. The sample comprises 91,000 or so clones, roughly 96% of which are singletons, and just over 0.25% rests with the top ten. This sample is part of a study of technical replicates of blood from several donors. The CDR3 spans 20 residues. Trimming at V came to 5 bases and at J to 1 base, leaving 15 bases not matched to a gene. CDR1 is LNHDA, CDR2 SQIVND, per germline (reference sequence). The material sequenced was T cells isolated from PBMCs. The chain links TRBV19 to TRBJ1-5; TRBD1 aligns across 12 bases. This sequence originates from a human donor in good health. The CDR3 here is CASSRKGGQGAVGSNQPQHF. The CDR3 nucleotides read TGTGCCAGTAGTCGAAAAGGGGGACAGGGGGCTGTCGGGAGCAATCAGCCCCAGCATTTT. Together with reference TRBV19 and TRBJ1-5, the CDR3 gives the full variable domain: DGGITQSPKYLFRKEGQNVTLSCEQNLNHDAMYWYRQDPGQGLRLIYYSQIVNDFQKGDIAEGYSVSREKKESFPLTVTSAQKNPTAFYLCASSRKGGQGAVGSNQPQHFGDGTRLSIL.